Below, 16 T cell receptor beta chains from the same sample are listed, as sequenced in a study of blood T cell repertoires in COVID-19. Data came from immunoSEQ multiplex PCR; TCRdb stores just in-frame clones and leaves some out. The table records about 300,000 clones, roughly 89% of them present only once. Sequencing was carried out using PBMCs or T cells enriched from blood (not recorded which). All receptors derive from a woman aged 18-29 years with acute COVID-19.

The V and J genes are TRBV2 and TRBJ1-6; D is ambiguous. Germline loops: CDR1 SNHLY, CDR2 FYNNEI. With 4 bases removed from V and 8 bases from J, the gap between germline ends came to 18 bases. There are 16 residues in the CDR3. The DNA for the CDR3 is TGTGCCAGCAGTGGAACGGGTTTTGGGGAGGATTCACCCCTCCACTTT. This translates into CASSGTGFGEDSPLHF.

This sequence joins TRBV5-8 and TRBJ2-3, with D possibly TRBD2 on 5 matching bases. V lost 5 bases and J 1 base, leaving 17 bases between the germline ends. CDR1 and CDR2 (germline): SGHTS, YDEGEE. The CDR3 consists of 16 residues. The CDR3 is CASSRRGSSGTDTQYF. As DNA, the CDR3 is TGTGCCAGCAGTCGTCGAGGGTCCTCGGGCACAGATACGCAGTATTTT.

The chain links TRBV4-2 to TRBJ1-6; 8 positions match TRBD1. CDR1 and CDR2 from the germline V gene are LGHNA and YNFKEQ. The V and J ends lost 0 bases and 5 bases, in that order; junction bases with no gene match: 12. The CDR3 consists of 19 residues. The CDR3 DNA is TGTGCCAGCAGCCAAGAGAGGCGGGACAGGAGATACGATAATTCACCCCTCCACTTT. It translates to CASSQERRDRRYDNSPLHF.

This clone was seen just once. CDR3 residues: CASGGDSASSYEQYF. The CDR3 coding sequence is TGTGCCAGCGGGGGGGATAGCGCCAGCTCCTACGAGCAGTACTTC. V and J are TRBV11-2 and TRBJ2-7; 7 bases are shared with TRBD2. V was pared by 8 bases and J by 0 bases, with 10 bases of the junction left unmatched. Looked up from germline, CDR1 is SGHAT and CDR2 is FQNNGV. The CDR3 runs 15 residues.

The rearrangement links TRBV6-5 to TRBJ1-2, with a possible D match to TRBD1 (6 bases). Per germline, CDR1 MNHEY and CDR2 SVGAGI. V was pared by 6 bases and J by 3 bases, with 14 bases between. CDR3 length: 14 residues. CDR3 bases: TGTGCCAGCAGCTCGAGCAGGGGCCACTATGGCTACACCTTC. Translating gives CASSSSRGHYGYTF.

The chain uses TRBV28 and TRBJ1-5; D ambiguous. Germline loops: CDR1 MDHEN, CDR2 SYDVKM. CDR3 size: 14 residues. V was shortened by 2 bases and J by 8 bases, with 13 bases between the two germline ends. Here the CDR3 reads CASSLISDLEPQHF. CDR3 DNA: TGTGCCAGCAGTTTAATCTCTGACTTGGAGCCCCAGCATTTT.

This CDR3 reads CASSLIGGPGGGTQYF. CDR3 sequence (DNA): TGTGCCAGCAGCCTAATCGGGGGACCCGGAGGTGGGACCCAGTACTTC. V usage is TRBV14 and J usage is TRBJ2-5, with D possibly being TRBD2 (6 bases). The CDR3 is made up of 16 amino acids. Trimming stripped 4 bases from V and 7 bases from J, with 22 bases between. CDR1 is SGHDN and CDR2 is FVKESK in the germline V gene.

This chain connects TRBV19 to TRBJ1-5; the match to TRBD1 covers 7 bases. Germline CDR1 is LNHDA and CDR2 is SQIVND (reference sequence). The V segment lost 5 bases and the J segment 9 bases; nucleotides outside the gene matches: 10. CDR3 size: 14 residues. The CDR3 sequence is CASSLSQGERPQHF. CDR3 bases: TGTGCCAGTAGTCTCTCCCAGGGGGAACGGCCCCAGCATTTT.

A single count supports this clone. The chain combines TRBV19 with TRBJ1-5, with 7 positions matching TRBD1. Germline lookup yields CDR1 LNHDA and CDR2 SQIVND (reference sequence). This CDR3 has 15 amino acids. Losses at the gene ends were 4 bases for V and 5 bases for J; bases not matched to a gene: 8. In DNA form, the CDR3 reads TGTGCCAGTAGTAGAAAGGGGGCACGATATCAGCCCCAGCATTTT. This sequence encodes CASSRKGARYQPQHF. Full variable domain (missing parts from reference TRBV19 and TRBJ1-5): DGGITQSPKYLFRKEGQNVTLSCEQNLNHDAMYWYRQDPGQGLRLIYYSQIVNDFQKGDIAEGYSVSREKKESFPLTVTSAQKNPTAFYLCASSRKGARYQPQHFGDGTRLSIL.

The V gene is TRBV9, the J gene TRBJ2-7; D is ambiguous. The CDR3 covers 15 residues. Germline V gene lookup returns CDR1 SGDLS and CDR2 YYNGEE. V gave up 0 bases and J gave up 2 bases, with 12 bases separating them. CDR3 residues: CASSVVPERPYEQYF. The CDR3 DNA is TGTGCCAGCAGCGTAGTACCGGAGAGGCCCTACGAGCAGTACTTC.

The chain links TRBV9 to TRBJ2-3, with 10 bases aligning to TRBD2. Germline CDR1 and CDR2: SGDLS and YYNGEE. CDR3 size: 17 residues. V lost 4 bases to trimming and J lost 0 bases; unmatched junction nucleotides: 8. CDR3 nucleotide sequence: TGTGCCAGCAGCCTCGGACTGACTAGCGGGAGCACAGATACGCAGTATTTT. Translated: CASSLGLTSGSTDTQYF.

This chain links TRBV27 with TRBJ1-1, with TRBD1 as a possible D gene (5 bases). The CDR3 covers 13 residues. Germline V gene data show CDR1 as MNHEY and CDR2 as SMNVEV (reference sequence). V dropped 4 bases and J dropped 5 bases, with 11 bases sitting between them. This CDR3 is CASSSQGGTEAFF. CDR3 DNA sequence: TGTGCCAGCAGTTCCCAGGGTGGGACTGAAGCTTTCTTT.

The gene calls are TRBV23-1 and TRBJ1-2, with 8 bases identical to TRBD1. TRBV23-1 belongs to the ORF category, with a function that is uncertain. The V and J ends lost 6 bases and 7 bases, in that order; junction bases with no gene match: 13. The length of the CDR3 is 15 residues. This CDR3 is CASSPHQGARCGYTF. DNA of the CDR3: TGCGCCAGCAGCCCCCACCAGGGGGCGCGTTGTGGCTACACCTTC.

The chain uses TRBV28 and TRBJ1-1; TRBD1 matches at 8 bases. CDR1 is MDHEN and CDR2 is SYDVKM in the germline V gene. CDR3 length: 17 amino acids. Unmatched junction bases numbered 12, after V lost 1 base and J lost 5 bases. The CDR3 coding sequence is TGTGCCAGCAGTTTATTAGGTAGCAGGGGGCGTAATACTGAAGCTTTCTTT. Its translation: CASSLLGSRGRNTEAFF.

With regard to this clone: The sample has other DNA sequences that encode this CDR3 too. The rearrangement uses TRBV24-1 and TRBJ2-3; D ambiguous. Germline CDR1 KGHDR, CDR2 SFDVKD. Trimming shortened V by 3 bases and J by 2 bases, and 5 bases separated the two germline ends. The CDR3 length is 13 residues. The CDR3 nucleotides are TGTGCCACCAGTGATCCCAACACAGATACGCAGTATTTT. Amino acids: CATSDPNTDTQYF.

The J gene is TRBJ2-2, the V gene TRBV7-9; TRBD2 matches at 12 bases. Trimming cost V 2 bases and J 6 bases; bases outside gene matches: 4. CDR1 SEHNR and CDR2 FQNEAQ come from the germline V gene (reference sequence). This CDR3 is built from 16 residues. The CDR3 loop is CASSLRLAGGPGELFF. The CDR3 region has the DNA TGTGCCAGCAGCTTACGGCTAGCGGGAGGGCCCGGGGAGCTGTTTTTT.